Listed below are T cell receptor beta chains from one sample, sequenced in a study of cytomegalovirus exposure and HLA in healthy donors. Assay: immunoSEQ multiplex PCR; the TCRdb copy retains only in-frame clones and omits some. The repertoire has about 170,000 clones, over 60% of them found once; the top ten carry over 1.2%. The sequenced material came from PBMCs. All receptors come from a girl aged 10 to 17 in good health and CMV-seronegative. The CDR3 runs from the conserved cysteine through the conserved F or W. The D gene is left open where the match is weak. Expanded clones are given a class, and other clones once, few, many or no size at all.

TRBV19,.,TRBJ2-7,.,CASSIGTDYEQYF,TGTGCCAGTAGTATAGGGACGGACTACGAGCAGTACTTC
TRBV15,.,TRBJ2-3,TRBD2,CATGKRGGRSADTQYF,TGTGCCACGGGAAAGCGGGGGGGCCGGAGCGCGGATACGCAGTATTTT
TRBV7-8,.,TRBJ2-5,TRBD2,CASSLLSGTIETQYF,TGTGCCAGCAGCTTACTTAGCGGGACTATTGAGACCCAGTACTTC
TRBV29-1,.,TRBJ1-2,.,CSVGSTETYGYTF,TGCAGCGTTGGATCCACAGAGACCTATGGCTACACCTTC
TRBV7-3,.,TRBJ1-2,TRBD1,CASSVTGGLSYVYGYTF,TGTGCCAGCAGCGTAACAGGGGGCCTTTCCTATGTCTATGGCTACACCTTC
TRBV2,.,TRBJ1-4,.,CASSFTLTGREKLFF,TGTGCCAGCAGTTTTACACTTACAGGGCGGGAAAAACTGTTTTTT
TRBV19,.,TRBJ2-5,TRBD1,CASSMTGGETQYF,TGTGCCAGTAGTATGACAGGGGGGGAGACCCAGTACTTC
TRBV2,.,TRBJ2-7,TRBD1,CASREGTGPREQYF,TGTGCCAGCAGAGAAGGGACAGGGCCCAGAGAGCAGTACTTC
TRBV6-1,.,TRBJ1-3,.,CASSGGGGSGNTIYF,TGTGCCAGCAGTGGCGGGGGGGGATCAGGAAACACCATATATTTT
TRBV30,once,TRBJ1-1,.,CAWSLLADWAFF,TGTGCCTGGAGTCTCCTCGCTGACTGGGCTTTCTTT
TRBV7-9,.,TRBJ2-7,TRBD1,CASSSGQGVSLGEQYF,TGTGCCAGCAGCTCGGGACAGGGGGTTAGTTTGGGCGAGCAGTACTTC
TRBV7-3,.,TRBJ2-1,.,CASSYPGNVEQFF,TGTGCCAGCAGCTACCCGGGGAACGTTGAGCAGTTCTTC
TRBV5-1,.,TRBJ1-1,.,CASSLGTRQLNTEAFF,TGCGCCAGCAGCTTGGGCACCCGACAGTTAAACACTGAAGCTTTCTTT
TRBV19,.,TRBJ1-5,.,CASSASGLGNQPQHF,TGTGCCAGTAGTGCTTCGGGGTTAGGCAATCAGCCCCAGCATTTT
TRBV7-3,.,TRBJ1-1,TRBD1,CASSKNTGGLNTEAFF,TGTGCCAGCAGCAAAAATACAGGGGGCTTGAACACTGAAGCTTTCTTT
TRBV7-2,.,TRBJ2-6,TRBD1,CASSHVRDSLSSGANVLTF,TGTGCCAGCAGCCATGTCCGGGACAGCCTCAGCTCTGGGGCCAACGTCCTGACTTTC
TRBV27,.,TRBJ2-5,TRBD1,CASSLGQGRSETQYF,TGTGCCAGCAGTTTAGGACAGGGAAGATCAGAGACCCAGTACTTC
TRBV9,.,TRBJ2-3,.,CASEPRGGRTGADTQYF,TGTGCCAGCGAACCAAGGGGGGGAAGGACTGGTGCAGATACGCAGTATTTT
TRBV11-2,.,TRBJ2-2,.,CASSFRELFF,TGTGCCAGCAGCTTCAGGGAGCTGTTTTTT
TRBV6-5,.,TRBJ1-2,.,CASSYSPANYGYTF,TGTGCCAGCAGTTACTCTCCAGCTAACTATGGCTACACCTTC
TRBV6-5,.,TRBJ2-1,TRBD2,CASRGTSGGSNEQFF,TGTGCCAGCAGGGGGACTAGCGGGGGAAGCAATGAGCAGTTCTTC
TRBV30,.,TRBJ1-4,.,CAWSVLFDEKLFF,TGTGCCTGGAGTGTACTCTTCGATGAAAAACTGTTTTTT
TRBV5-1,.,TRBJ1-4,.,CASRQGYRGRDEKLFF,TGCGCCAGCAGACAGGGATATAGAGGCAGAGATGAAAAACTGTTTTTT
TRBV7-8,.,TRBJ2-7,TRBD1,CASSLSGTGYEQYF,TGTGCCAGCAGCTTGTCCGGGACAGGGTACGAGCAGTACTTC